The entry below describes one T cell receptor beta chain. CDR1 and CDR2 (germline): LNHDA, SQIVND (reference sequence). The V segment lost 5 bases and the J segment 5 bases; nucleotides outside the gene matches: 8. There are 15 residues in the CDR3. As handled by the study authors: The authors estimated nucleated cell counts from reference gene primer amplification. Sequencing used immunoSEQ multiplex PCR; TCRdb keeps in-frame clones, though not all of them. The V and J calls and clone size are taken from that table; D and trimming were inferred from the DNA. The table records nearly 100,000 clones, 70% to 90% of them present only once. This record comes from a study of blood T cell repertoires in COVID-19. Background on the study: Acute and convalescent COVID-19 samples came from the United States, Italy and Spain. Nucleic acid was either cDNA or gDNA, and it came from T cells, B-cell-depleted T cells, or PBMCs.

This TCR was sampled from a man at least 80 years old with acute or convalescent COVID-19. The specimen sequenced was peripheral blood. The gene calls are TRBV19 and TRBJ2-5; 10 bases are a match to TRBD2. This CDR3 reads CASSELAGLAETQYF. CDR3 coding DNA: TGTGCCAGTAGTGAACTAGCGGGACTTGCGGAGACCCAGTACTTC.